The sequence of this TCR beta chain was determined in a study of beta chain features in type 1 diabetes. Overall study results and limits: A moderate, significant TCRB CDR3 shortening appeared in type 1 diabetes across four CD4+ subsets.

Every bit of the isolated RNA underwent reverse transcription, so sequencing read expressed TCRB transcripts. Measured with immunoSEQ multiplex PCR; TCRdb has only the in-frame clones, and not every one. The table records 600,000 to 700,000 clones, under 15% of them present only once. Germline assignment: CDR1 MDHEN and CDR2 SYDVKM. The CDR3 is 16 amino acids. With V trimmed by 6 bases and J by 5 bases, 12 bases remained unmatched. About this clone: The antigen is undetermined.

Material for sequencing was naive CD4+ T cells from blood. The V and J genes are TRBV28 and TRBJ1-1; 10 nucleotides align to TRBD1. This receptor was identified in a man between 18 and 35 years old with type 1 diabetes. The CDR3 loop is CASSFDRGLARTEAFF. Written as DNA, the CDR3 is TGTGCCAGCAGCTTCGACAGGGGGCTTGCGAGAACTGAAGCTTTCTTT.